A single sample gave rise to the 25 T cell receptor beta chains below, sequenced in a study of T cell changes during pregnancy in multiple sclerosis. Assay: immunoSEQ multiplex PCR; the TCRdb copy retains only in-frame clones and omits some. The sample gives around 46,000 clones, approximately 90% of which show up once; approximately 8% is in the top ten. This material consisted of CD8+ T cells from peripheral blood mononuclear cells, taken in the second trimester of pregnancy. The receptors originated from a female donor with multiple sclerosis, enrolled in a pregnancy study.

The chain carries TRBV5-1 and TRBJ2-7; tentatively, D is TRBD1 (6 bases). CDR1 and CDR2 (germline): SGHRS, YFSETQ. V shed 4 bases and J shed 0 bases, with 11 bases lying between them. The CDR3 loop spans 14 amino acids. The CDR3 bases are TGCGCCAGCAGCCTACGGGACAACTCCTACGAGCAGTACTTC. This translates into CASSLRDNSYEQYF.

The rearrangement links TRBV27 to TRBJ1-1, with a weak D call TRBD1 (6 bases). Germline lookup yields CDR1 MNHEY and CDR2 SMNVEV (reference sequence). The CDR3 contains 15 residues. V was pared by 0 bases and J by 4 bases, with 12 bases between. CDR3 region: CASSLSAGAGTEAFF. CDR3 sequence (DNA): TGTGCCAGCAGTTTATCTGCGGGGGCAGGCACTGAAGCTTTCTTT.

The genes are TRBV5-6 and TRBJ2-7; D ambiguous. V lost 2 bases, J lost 5 bases, and 11 bases lay in between. The CDR3 loop spans 13 amino acids. The germline gives CDR1 SGHDT, CDR2 YYEEEE. Here the CDR3 DNA reads TGTGCCAGCAGCTTTGGCTTGGGCGACGAGCAGTACTTC. It encodes CASSFGLGDEQYF.

The chain has TRBV27 and TRBJ2-3; D is perhaps TRBD2 (5 bases). V gave up 7 bases and J gave up 2 bases, with 19 bases separating them. This CDR3 has 16 amino acids. The germline V gene encodes CDR1 MNHEY and CDR2 SMNVEV (reference sequence). CDR3 sequence: CASNTWGELNTDTQYF. The CDR3 coding sequence is TGTGCCAGCAATACCTGGGGAGAGTTAAACACAGATACGCAGTATTTT.

This clone has just one count. The chain has TRBV19 and TRBJ2-7; the match to TRBD1 covers 9 bases. The CDR3 sequence is 16 residues long. CDR1 and CDR2 (germline): LNHDA, SQIVND (reference sequence). V shed 6 bases and J 1 base; nucleotides not matched to a gene: 10. The DNA of the CDR3 is TGTGCCAGTAGCGTGGGGGGACAGGGTACTTCCTACGAGCAGTACTTC. The encoded protein is CASSVGGQGTSYEQYF.

This sequence joins TRBV27 and TRBJ2-5; D is unresolved. Germline V gene sequence: CDR1 MNHEY, CDR2 SMNVEV (reference sequence). Trimming shortened V by 8 bases and J by 5 bases, and 15 bases separated the two germline ends. The CDR3 consists of 13 residues. The chain's CDR3 is CASAETGGETQYF. The CDR3 coding sequence is TGTGCCAGCGCAGAGACGGGTGGGGAGACCCAGTACTTC.

This clone showed up just a few times. The chain joins TRBV19 to TRBJ2-7; a possible D gene is TRBD1 (6 bases). V was shortened by 10 bases and J by 0 bases, with 16 bases between the two germline ends. The CDR3 consists of 14 residues. Germline CDR1 and CDR2: LNHDA and SQIVND (reference sequence). The DNA for the CDR3 is TGTGCCACCCAGTTAGAAGGGGGCTCCTACGAGCAGTACTTC. Encoded protein: CATQLEGGSYEQYF. Together with reference TRBV19 and TRBJ2-7, the CDR3 gives the full variable domain: DGGITQSPKYLFRKEGQNVTLSCEQNLNHDAMYWYRQDPGQGLRLIYYSQIVNDFQKGDIAEGYSVSREKKESFPLTVTSAQKNPTAFYLCATQLEGGSYEQYFGPGTRLTVT.

This chain joins TRBV4-1 and TRBJ2-1, with 8 positions matching TRBD2. The CDR3 consists of 16 residues. Germline V CDR1 and CDR2: MGHRA, YSYEKL. The trim removed 1 base at V and 1 base at J, leaving 3 bases unmatched. DNA for the CDR3: TGCGCCAGCAGCCAAGGCGGGGGGTCATCCTACAATGAGCAGTTCTTC. It specifies CASSQGGGSSYNEQFF.

This rearrangement joins TRBV11-2 to TRBJ2-1, with D perhaps matching TRBD1 (5 bases). The germline V and J ends were trimmed by 4 bases and 10 bases, with 17 bases remaining between them. The CDR3 runs to 14 residues. Per germline, CDR1 SGHAT and CDR2 FQNNGV. CDR3 bases: TGTGCCAGCAGCTCCCTAACAGGCTGGTACGAGCAGTTCTTC. Protein sequence: CASSSLTGWYEQFF. Together with reference TRBV11-2 and TRBJ2-1, the CDR3 gives the full variable domain: EAGVAQSPRYKIIEKRQSVAFWCNPISGHATLYWYQQILGQGPKLLIQFQNNGVVDDSQLPKDRFSAERLKGVDSTLKIQPAKLEDSAVYLCASSSLTGWYEQFFGPGTRLTVL.

The rearrangement joins TRBV5-4 to TRBJ2-5; tentative D call: TRBD1 (6 bases). This CDR3 region has 15 residues. The V gene's germline CDR1 is SGHNT and CDR2 YYREEE (reference sequence). With 5 bases removed from V and 1 base from J, the gap between germline ends came to 15 bases. The CDR3 region has the DNA TGTGCCAGCAGTCTTATGGGGGCTCCCCAAGAGACCCAGTACTTC. Translated: CASSLMGAPQETQYF.

This clone was detected once. The chain has TRBV10-1 and TRBJ2-7; 10 positions agree with TRBD2. This CDR3 is 16 amino acids long. V shed 2 bases, J shed 3 bases, and the junction held 7 bases outside the gene matches. Germline V lookup: CDR1 WNHNN, CDR2 SYGVQD (reference sequence). In DNA, the CDR3 is TGCGCCAGCAGTGAGATTGTAGCGGGGGGCCTCTACGAGCAGTACTTC. As protein: CASSEIVAGGLYEQYF.

In its sample, this clone was seen a few times. This chain connects TRBV10-1 to TRBJ2-2; TRBD2 might be the D (6 bases). Germline loops: CDR1 WNHNN, CDR2 SYGVQD (reference sequence). V was clipped by 3 bases and J by 5 bases, with 19 bases between them. The CDR3 totals 17 residues. The CDR3 loop is CASSDPLGGVGTGELFF. CDR3 DNA sequence: TGCGCCAGCAGTGACCCCCTTGGCGGGGTAGGGACCGGGGAGCTGTTTTTT.

In its sample, this clone was seen a few times. This chain connects TRBV11-2 to TRBJ2-5; TRBD2 agrees at 8 bases. V lost 1 base, J lost 4 bases, and 11 bases stayed unmatched. CDR3 length: 17 amino acids. In germline, CDR1 is SGHAT, CDR2 FQNNGV. This CDR3 reads CASSLGPGLVARETQYF. CDR3 DNA sequence: TGTGCCAGCAGCTTAGGCCCGGGACTAGTGGCGAGAGAGACCCAGTACTTC.

This chain links TRBV19 with TRBJ2-7; D is possibly TRBD1 (5 bases). CDR1 and CDR2 (germline): LNHDA, SQIVND (reference sequence). The CDR3 contains 15 residues. V was clipped by 3 bases and J by 3 bases, with 15 bases between them. The CDR3 coding sequence is TGTGCCAGTAGTATCAGTCGAGAACAGGTCTACGAGCAGTACTTC. Translated: CASSISREQVYEQYF.

The chain is built from TRBV6-1 and TRBJ1-2; a possible D gene is TRBD1 (5 bases). V was shortened by 0 bases and J by 6 bases, with 14 bases between the two germline ends. This CDR3 has 15 amino acids. Germline CDR1 and CDR2: MNHNS and SASEGT. The CDR3: CASSEAGLSGNGYTF. CDR3 DNA sequence: TGTGCCAGCAGTGAAGCGGGACTCTCTGGGAATGGCTACACCTTC.

The gene calls are TRBV4-1 and TRBJ1-2, with 9 nucleotides matching TRBD1. Germline CDR1 reads MGHRA; CDR2 reads YSYEKL. The CDR3 has 17 amino acids. V lost 0 bases to trimming and J lost 6 bases; unmatched junction nucleotides: 11. CDR3 amino acids: CASSQDGSGTGRHGYTF. CDR3 coding DNA: TGCGCCAGCAGCCAAGATGGTTCGGGGACAGGGCGGCATGGCTACACCTTC.

The V and J genes are TRBV27 and TRBJ2-7, with 10 bases fitting TRBD1. With 10 bases clipped from V and 6 bases from J, the junction kept 12 bases outside the gene matches. The germline V gene encodes CDR1 MNHEY and CDR2 SMNVEV (reference sequence). CDR3 length: 14 residues. This CDR3 reads CATWGGDRGGEQYF. The CDR3 DNA reads as TGTGCCACCTGGGGAGGGGACAGGGGCGGCGAGCAGTACTTC.

This clone appeared once. The rearrangement links TRBV13 to TRBJ2-2; D perhaps matches TRBD1 (6 bases). V gave up 4 bases and J gave up 6 bases, with 12 bases separating them. The CDR3 loop spans 14 amino acids. In germline, CDR1 is PRHDT, CDR2 FYEKMQ (reference sequence). The CDR3 loop is CASSWGHPPGELFF. For the CDR3, the DNA is TGTGCCAGCAGCTGGGGACATCCCCCCGGGGAGCTGTTTTTT.

This chain connects TRBV7-6 to TRBJ1-1, with 7 bases matching TRBD1. CDR3 size: 15 residues. CDR1 SGHVS and CDR2 FNYEAQ come from the germline V gene. J gave up 4 bases and V 5 bases, and 10 bases lay outside the gene matches. The CDR3 DNA sequence: TGTGCCAGCAGCGGCCGGGACAGTCCTATCACTGAAGCTTTCTTT. Its protein is CASSGRDSPITEAFF. Full variable domain (rest looked up from reference TRBV7-6 and TRBJ1-1): GAGVSQSPRYKVTKRGQDVALRCDPISGHVSLYWYRQALGQGPEFLTYFNYEAQQDKSGLPNDRFSAERPEGSISTLTIQRTEQRDSAMYRCASSGRDSPITEAFFGQGTRLTVV.

The CDR3, as DNA: TGTGCCAGCTCCGACAGGGGGCGGGTCACCGGGGAGCTGTTTTTT. This encodes CASSDRGRVTGELFF. This chain uses TRBV13 with TRBJ2-2, with 10 nucleotides matching TRBD1. This CDR3 is 15 amino acids long. The trim removed 8 bases at V and 4 bases at J, leaving 7 bases unmatched. Germline V lookup: CDR1 PRHDT, CDR2 FYEKMQ (reference sequence).

The chain couples TRBV27 to TRBJ2-5; the D gene is possibly TRBD2 (5 bases). CDR1 and CDR2 from the germline V gene are MNHEY and SMNVEV (reference sequence). The CDR3 sequence is 14 residues long. V lost 5 bases to trimming and J lost 5 bases, with 15 bases between them. The CDR3 nucleotides are TGTGCCAGCAGTACCGCGATAGCGTGGGAGACCCAGTACTTC. Translated, it gives CASSTAIAWETQYF.

This clone was detected once. The genes are TRBV29-1 and TRBJ2-3; 11 bases are shared with TRBD1. Germline V CDR1 and CDR2: SQVTM, ANQGSEA. The CDR3 consists of 11 residues. Trimming took 3 bases from V and 14 from J; bases not matched to a gene: 4. The CDR3 loop reads CSVEGQGVGYF. The DNA for the CDR3 is TGCAGCGTTGAGGGACAGGGGGTGGGGTATTTT.

V and J are TRBV6-1 and TRBJ2-5, with D perhaps TRBD2 (7 bases). CDR3 length equals 13 residues. The germline V gene has CDR1 MNHNS and CDR2 SASEGT. Trimming took off 9 bases at V and 5 bases at J, with 16 bases between the two ends. The CDR3 bases are TGTGCCAGTGGACAGTGGGAGGGGGAGACCCAGTACTTC. It codes for CASGQWEGETQYF.

The chain carries TRBV29-1 and TRBJ1-2; 7 bases fit TRBD1. The CDR3 length is 13 residues. Germline values: CDR1 SQVTM, CDR2 ANQGSEA. Germline trimming cut 2 bases from V and 8 bases from J; bases unmatched to any gene: 8. The CDR3 is CSVENLGGQGYTF. CDR3 nucleotides: TGCAGCGTTGAAAATTTAGGGGGACAGGGCTACACCTTC.

V gene TRBV6-5 combines with J gene TRBJ2-1; D not certain. V dropped 5 bases and J dropped 6 bases, with 8 bases sitting between them. CDR1 is MNHEY, CDR2 SVGAGI, per germline. CDR3 length: 12 residues. CDR3 residues: CASSPASNEQFF. The CDR3 bases are TGTGCCAGCAGTCCCGCGAGCAATGAGCAGTTCTTC.